What follows are 27 T cell receptor beta chains derived from one specimen sequenced in a study of blood T cell repertoires in COVID-19. Measured with immunoSEQ multiplex PCR; TCRdb has only the in-frame clones, and not every one. The sample contains around 270,000 clones, approximately 89% of which appear only once. Source material: peripheral blood. The receptors here all came from a woman aged 45-65 years with acute or convalescent COVID-19.

A word on this clone: The sample contains more than one DNA sequence encoding this CDR3. The rearrangement links TRBV2 to TRBJ2-3; D is unresolved. Germline loops: CDR1 SNHLY, CDR2 FYNNEI. The CDR3 spans 14 residues. V lost 2 bases and J lost 0, with 6 bases in between. DNA for the CDR3: TGTGCCAGCAGTGAATTGTCGAGCACAGATACGCAGTATTTT. This sequence encodes CASSELSSTDTQYF.

The V call is TRBV29-1, the J call TRBJ2-5; 8 nucleotides match TRBD1. The CDR3 covers 13 residues. Germline V CDR1 and CDR2: SQVTM, ANQGSEA. J gave up 5 bases and V 1 base, and 3 bases lay outside the gene matches. The chain's CDR3 is CSVEGTGLETQYF. The CDR3 nucleotides are TGCAGCGTTGAAGGGACAGGGCTGGAGACCCAGTACTTC.

This clone came up once. The chain joins TRBV3-1 (or the pseudogene TRBV3-2) to TRBJ1-1; the match to TRBD1 covers 7 bases. Germline values: CDR1 LGHDT, CDR2 YNNKEL (reference sequence). Trimming took 1 base from V and 3 from J; bases not matched to a gene: 11. The length of the CDR3 is 17 residues. The CDR3 bases are TGTGCCAGCAGCCAAGGACAGGGACGGATTTGGTACACTGAAGCTTTCTTT. This sequence encodes CASSQGQGRIWYTEAFF.

V and J are TRBV6-4 and TRBJ2-3; 9 positions match TRBD2. Germline V gene lookup returns CDR1 MRHNA and CDR2 SNTAGT. The CDR3 covers 13 residues. J lost 8 bases, V lost 8 bases, and 8 bases had no gene match. CDR3 loop: CASGPVAGATQYF. CDR3 DNA: TGTGCCAGCGGACCCGTAGCGGGAGCTACGCAGTATTTT.

This sequence joins TRBV6-1 and TRBJ2-7, with a possible D match to TRBD1 (5 bases). Germline loops: CDR1 MNHNS, CDR2 SASEGT. V lost 2 bases, J lost 5 bases, and 13 bases lay in between. This CDR3 is 14 amino acids long. Here the CDR3 reads CASSERFRVDEQYF. In nucleotides, the CDR3 is TGTGCCAGCAGTGAACGTTTCAGGGTCGACGAGCAGTACTTC.

This clone is a singleton in its sample. CDR3 region: CASSVDQREYNEQFF. The CDR3 bases are TGTGCCAGCAGCGTAGATCAGCGGGAGTACAATGAGCAGTTCTTC. This sequence joins TRBV9 and TRBJ2-1; 8 bases align to TRBD2. CDR1 is SGDLS and CDR2 is YYNGEE in the germline V gene. The V gene end was trimmed by 0 bases and the J gene end by 4 bases; junction bases not matched to a gene: 3. This CDR3 region has 15 residues.

The V gene is TRBV28, the J gene TRBJ1-1, with D perhaps matching TRBD1 (5 bases). The ends were cut back, 6 bases at V and 0 bases at J, with 11 bases in the middle. The CDR3 covers 14 residues. Germline V lookup: CDR1 MDHEN, CDR2 SYDVKM. CDR3 amino acids: CASSTDSLNTEAFF. The CDR3 nucleotides are TGTGCCAGCAGCACCGACAGCCTGAACACTGAAGCTTTCTTT.

This clone showed up just once. V gene TRBV4-1 combines with J gene TRBJ1-5; D not certain. Trimming stripped 0 bases from V and 9 bases from J, with 12 bases between. The CDR3 length is 14 residues. Germline V gene sequence: CDR1 MGHRA, CDR2 YSYEKL. Here the CDR3 reads CASSQDGFGPPQHF. The CDR3 region has the DNA TGCGCCAGCAGCCAAGACGGTTTCGGTCCGCCCCAGCATTTT.

The chain links TRBV6-5 to TRBJ2-1; 8 nucleotides agree with TRBD2. There are 16 residues in the CDR3. Losses at the gene ends were 0 bases for V and 0 bases for J; bases not matched to a gene: 1. Per the germline V gene, CDR1 is MNHEY and CDR2 is SVGAGI. The CDR3 DNA sequence: TGTGCCAGCAGTTACTCCGGGACTAGCTCCTACAATGAGCAGTTCTTC. Translation gives CASSYSGTSSYNEQFF.

The chain joins TRBV5-5 to TRBJ2-7; TRBD1 might be the D (5 bases). The CDR3 totals 13 residues. Germline V CDR1 and CDR2: SGHKS, YYEKEE (reference sequence). Trimming took off 1 base at V and 5 bases at J, with 10 bases between the two ends. The CDR3 protein is CASSLLPGNEQYF. In DNA form, the CDR3 reads TGTGCCAGCAGCTTGCTGCCAGGGAACGAGCAGTACTTC.

The V call is TRBV2, the J call TRBJ1-6; tentatively, D is TRBD1 (5 bases). V was shortened by 7 bases and J by 5 bases, with 9 bases between the two germline ends. The CDR3 is 13 amino acids. Germline V lookup: CDR1 SNHLY, CDR2 FYNNEI. CDR3: CASKGMNNSPLHF. CDR3 coding DNA: TGTGCCAGCAAGGGGATGAATAATTCACCCCTCCACTTT.

The V call is TRBV2, the J call TRBJ1-3; TRBD1 matches at 10 bases. Germline V gene lookup returns CDR1 SNHLY and CDR2 FYNNEI. V lost 6 bases, J lost 0 bases, and 8 bases stayed unmatched. The CDR3 extends over 17 amino acids. The CDR3 bases are TGTGCCAGCAGAGTTCGGACAGGGGGAGTCTCTGGAAACACCATATATTTT. Amino acids: CASRVRTGGVSGNTIYF.

With respect to this clone: The same CDR3 can be traced to other DNA sequences in this sample. The CDR3 DNA reads as TGTGCCAGCAGTTTGAGGAGTAACTATGGCTACACCTTC. Residues: CASSLRSNYGYTF. The J gene is TRBJ1-2, the V gene TRBV28; D remains unclear. V was cut by 3 bases and J by 1 base, with 6 bases left in between. There are 13 residues in the CDR3. Per germline, CDR1 MDHEN and CDR2 SYDVKM.

V is TRBV13 and J is TRBJ1-3, with 8 bases aligning to TRBD1. Germline V lookup: CDR1 PRHDT, CDR2 FYEKMQ (reference sequence). Trimming removed 2 bases from V and 1 base from J; junction bases left unmatched: 7. The CDR3 loop spans 17 amino acids. Here the CDR3 reads CASSLYTGQASGNTIYF. The CDR3 coding sequence is TGTGCCAGCAGCTTATACACGGGACAGGCTTCTGGAAACACCATATATTTT.

V and J are TRBV5-1 and TRBJ2-2, with a possible D match to TRBD2 (5 bases). Trimming took off 0 bases at V and 2 bases at J, with 11 bases between the two ends. This CDR3 region has 16 residues. From germline, CDR1 is SGHRS and CDR2 YFSETQ. The chain's CDR3 is CASSLVPGTNTGELFF. The CDR3 coding sequence is TGCGCCAGCAGCTTGGTCCCGGGAACCAACACCGGGGAGCTGTTTTTT.

In DNA, the CDR3 is TGTGCCAGCAGGGAACAGGGGGCCCCCTATGGCTACACCTTC. Its translation is CASREQGAPYGYTF. V usage is TRBV28 and J usage is TRBJ1-2; 9 bases are a match to TRBD1. The length of the CDR3 is 14 residues. After removal of 6 bases from V and 4 bases from J, the junction contained 6 bases not matched to a gene. Germline values: CDR1 MDHEN, CDR2 SYDVKM.

V gene TRBV2 combines with J gene TRBJ2-7, with TRBD1 matching 7 bases. The CDR3 consists of 14 residues. Looked up from germline, CDR1 is SNHLY and CDR2 is FYNNEI. The V segment lost 8 bases and the J segment 2 bases; nucleotides outside the gene matches: 9. In DNA, the CDR3 is TGTGCCAGCTGCCCGGACAGGCGAACCTACGAGCAGTACTTC. It is translated as CASCPDRRTYEQYF.

The chain employs TRBV4-1 and TRBJ2-1; 11 bases map to TRBD2. V dropped 4 bases and J dropped 6; count of bases not matched to a gene: 5. This CDR3 spans 15 amino acids. Germline V gene lookup returns CDR1 MGHRA and CDR2 YSYEKL. The CDR3 reads CASSRPLAGVNEQFF. Here the CDR3 DNA reads TGCGCCAGCAGCCGACCACTAGCGGGAGTCAATGAGCAGTTCTTC.

The chain carries TRBV7-9 and TRBJ1-2, with a weak D call TRBD1 (6 bases). The germline V gene encodes CDR1 SEHNR and CDR2 FQNEAQ (reference sequence). The V and J ends lost 6 bases and 2 bases respectively, with 10 bases between them. The CDR3 is made up of 13 amino acids. CDR3 residues: CASSPGANYGYTF. CDR3 coding DNA: TGTGCCAGCAGTCCAGGGGCGAACTATGGCTACACCTTC.

The chain uses TRBV21-1 and TRBJ2-3; the table's D call TRBD1 went unverified against the DNA. TRBV21-1 is given as a pseudogene. The CDR3 covers 18 residues. DNA for the CDR3: TGTGCCAGCAGCAATATTCAGGACAGGGGTTTTCCGGTAGATACGCAGTATTTT. The encoded protein is CASSNIQDRGFPVDTQYF.

This clone was counted a single time. This chain links TRBV7-3 with TRBJ2-2; possible D gene TRBD1, 6 bases. CDR1 and CDR2 (germline): SGHTA, FQGTGA. This CDR3 is 14 amino acids long. The V and J ends lost 5 bases and 7 bases respectively, with 14 bases between them. CDR3 region: CASSPARGNGELFF. The DNA for the CDR3 is TGTGCCAGCAGCCCCGCGAGGGGGAACGGGGAGCTGTTTTTT.

The gene calls are TRBV18 and TRBJ1-2, with TRBD1 matching 8 bases. The V segment lost 0 bases and the J segment 6 bases; nucleotides outside the gene matches: 12. CDR1 KGHSH and CDR2 LQKENI come from the germline V gene. The CDR3 totals 17 residues. The CDR3 nucleotides are TGTGCCAGCTCACCACCCGCCTGGGGTAAGGGACAGGATGGCTACACCTTC. Its protein is CASSPPAWGKGQDGYTF. Supplemented by reference TRBV18 and TRBJ1-2, the full variable domain reads NAGVMQNPRHLVRRRGQEARLRCSPMKGHSHVYWYRQLPEEGLKFMVYLQKENIIDESGMPKERFSAEFPKEGPSILRIQQVVRGDSAAYFCASSPPAWGKGQDGYTFGSGTRLTVV.

This chain joins TRBV6-4 and TRBJ1-1, with TRBD1 as a possible D gene (5 bases). The CDR3 totals 14 residues. V lost 0 bases to trimming and J lost 4 bases, with 9 bases between them. The germline gives CDR1 MRHNA, CDR2 SNTAGT. The CDR3 DNA follows: TGTGCCAGCAGTGACTCGAACAGGCCCACTGAAGCTTTCTTT. Residues: CASSDSNRPTEAFF.

The V and J genes are TRBV9 and TRBJ2-7; D gene unclear. The V end lost 4 bases, the J end lost 5 bases, and 7 bases lay between the germline ends. The CDR3 runs 11 residues. CDR1 is SGDLS, CDR2 YYNGEE, per germline. The CDR3 is CASSKSNEQYF. The CDR3 DNA reads TGTGCCAGCAGCAAATCCAACGAGCAGTACTTC.

A single count supports this clone. The V and J genes are TRBV6-2 or TRBV6-3 and TRBJ2-1; 13 bases are a match to TRBD2. Losses at the gene ends were 6 bases for V and 0 bases for J; bases not matched to a gene: 11. Germline CDR1 and CDR2: MNHEY and SVGEGT. The CDR3 is 19 residues long. The CDR3 loop is CASSPTSGRAYSSYNEQFF. The CDR3 DNA follows: TGTGCCAGCAGCCCAACTAGCGGGAGGGCCTATAGCTCCTACAATGAGCAGTTCTTC.

This chain links TRBV6-5 with TRBJ1-2; a possible D gene is TRBD1 (5 bases). CDR3 size: 12 residues. Germline V lookup: CDR1 MNHEY, CDR2 SVGAGI. V lost 11 bases to trimming and J lost 5 bases, with 15 bases between them. CDR3 nucleotides: TGTGCCTGCCGCAGGGTTGGGTATGGCTACACCTTC. Translating gives CACRRVGYGYTF.

The CDR3 reads CASSVPAGGRDTQYF. The CDR3 DNA reads as TGTGCCAGCAGCGTACCAGCGGGAGGAAGAGATACGCAGTATTTT. The V gene is TRBV28, the J gene TRBJ2-3; 9 bases align to TRBD2. Per germline, CDR1 MDHEN and CDR2 SYDVKM. Trimming took 6 bases from V and 5 from J; bases not matched to a gene: 9. This CDR3 spans 15 amino acids.